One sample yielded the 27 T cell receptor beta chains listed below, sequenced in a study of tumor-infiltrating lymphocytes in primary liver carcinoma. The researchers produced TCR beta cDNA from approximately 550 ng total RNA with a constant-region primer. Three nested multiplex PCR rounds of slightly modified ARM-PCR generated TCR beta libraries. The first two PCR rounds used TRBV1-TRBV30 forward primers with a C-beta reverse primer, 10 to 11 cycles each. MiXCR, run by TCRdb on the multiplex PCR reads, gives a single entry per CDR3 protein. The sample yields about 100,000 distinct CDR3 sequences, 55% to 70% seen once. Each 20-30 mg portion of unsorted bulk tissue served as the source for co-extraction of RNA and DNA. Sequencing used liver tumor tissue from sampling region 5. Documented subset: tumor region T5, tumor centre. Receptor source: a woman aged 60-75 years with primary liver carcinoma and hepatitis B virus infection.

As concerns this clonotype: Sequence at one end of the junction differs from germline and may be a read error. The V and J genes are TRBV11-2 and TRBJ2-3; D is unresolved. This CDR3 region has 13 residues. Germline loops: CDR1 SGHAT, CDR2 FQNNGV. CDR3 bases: TGTACCAGCTGCTTAGATCGAGGAGATACGCAGTACTTT. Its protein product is CTSCLDRGDTQYF. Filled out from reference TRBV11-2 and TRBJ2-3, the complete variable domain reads EAGVAQSPRYKIIEKRQSVAFWCNPISGHATLYWYQQILGQGPKLLIQFQNNGVVDDSQLPKDRFSAERLKGVDSTLKIQPAKLEDSAVYLCTSCLDRGDTQYFGPGTRLTVL.

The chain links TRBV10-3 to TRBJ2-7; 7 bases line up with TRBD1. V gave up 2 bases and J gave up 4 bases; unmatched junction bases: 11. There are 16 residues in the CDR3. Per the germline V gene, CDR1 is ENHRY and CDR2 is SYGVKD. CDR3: CAISEALPGQCYEQYF. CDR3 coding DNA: TGTGCCATCAGTGAGGCTTTACCGGGACAGTGTTACGAGCAGTACTTC.

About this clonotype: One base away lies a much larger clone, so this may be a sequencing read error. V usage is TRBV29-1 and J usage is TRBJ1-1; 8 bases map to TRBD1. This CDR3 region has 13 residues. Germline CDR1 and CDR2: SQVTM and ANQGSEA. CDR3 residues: CSVDRTGNTEASF. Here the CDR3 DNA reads TGCAGCGTCGACCGGACAGGGAACACTGAAGCTTCCTTT.

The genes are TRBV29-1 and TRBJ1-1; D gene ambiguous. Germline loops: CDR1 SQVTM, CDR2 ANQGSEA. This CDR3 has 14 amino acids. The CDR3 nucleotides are TGCGGCGCCGAGGAGGACCTAGCAAACGCTGAAGCTTTCTTT. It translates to CGAEEDLANAEAFF.

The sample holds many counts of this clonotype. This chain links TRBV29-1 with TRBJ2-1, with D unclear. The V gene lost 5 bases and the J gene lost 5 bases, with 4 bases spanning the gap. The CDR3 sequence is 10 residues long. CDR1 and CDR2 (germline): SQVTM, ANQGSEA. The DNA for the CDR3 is TGCAGCGTTCGTAACAATGAGCAGTTCTTC. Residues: CSVRNNEQFF.

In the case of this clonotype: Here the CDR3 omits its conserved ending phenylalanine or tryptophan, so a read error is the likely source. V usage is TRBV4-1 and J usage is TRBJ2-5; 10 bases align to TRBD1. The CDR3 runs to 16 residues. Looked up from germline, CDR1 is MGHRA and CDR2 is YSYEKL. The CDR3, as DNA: TGCACCAGCAGCCAAGAGACAGGGGGCGAAGGGGAGACCCAGTACTAC. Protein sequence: CTSSQETGGEGETQYY.

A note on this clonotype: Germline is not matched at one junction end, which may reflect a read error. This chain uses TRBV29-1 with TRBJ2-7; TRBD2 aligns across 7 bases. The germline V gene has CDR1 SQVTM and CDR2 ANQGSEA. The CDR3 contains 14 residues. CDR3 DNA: TGCAGCGCCAGAAGGGAGAGGGAGGGCTACGAACAGTACTTC. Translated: CSARREREGYEQYF.

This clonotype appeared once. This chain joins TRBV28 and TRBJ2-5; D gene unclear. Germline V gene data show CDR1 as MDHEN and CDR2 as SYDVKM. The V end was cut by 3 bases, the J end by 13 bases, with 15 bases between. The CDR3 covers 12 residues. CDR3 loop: CASSFFGGSTYF. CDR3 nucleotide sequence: TGTGCCAGCAGTTTTTTTGGTGGCAGTACGTACTTC.

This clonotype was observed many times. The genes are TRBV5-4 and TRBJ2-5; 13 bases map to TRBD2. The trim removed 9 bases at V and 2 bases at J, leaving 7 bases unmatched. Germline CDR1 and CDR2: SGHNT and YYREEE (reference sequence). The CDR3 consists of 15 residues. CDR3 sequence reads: CATEPGLAGQETQYF. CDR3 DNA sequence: TGTGCCACCGAACCGGGACTAGCGGGACAAGAGACCCAGTACTTC.

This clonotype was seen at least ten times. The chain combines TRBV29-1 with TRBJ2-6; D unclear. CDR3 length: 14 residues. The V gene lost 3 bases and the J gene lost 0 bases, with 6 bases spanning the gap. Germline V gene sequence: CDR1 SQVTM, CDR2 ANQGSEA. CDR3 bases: TGCAGCGTTGATAGTAGCTCTGGGGCCAACGTCCTGACTTTC. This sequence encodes CSVDSSSGANVLTF. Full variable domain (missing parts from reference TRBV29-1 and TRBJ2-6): SAVISQKPSRDICQRGTSLTIQCQVDSQVTMMFWYRQQPGQSLTLIATANQGSEATYESGFVIDKFPISRPNLTFSTLTVSNMSPEDSSIYLCSVDSSSGANVLTFGAGSRLTVL.

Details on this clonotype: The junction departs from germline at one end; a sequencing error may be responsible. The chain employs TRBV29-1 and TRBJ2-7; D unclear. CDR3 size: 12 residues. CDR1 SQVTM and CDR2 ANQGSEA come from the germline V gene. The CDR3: CSVEVKGREQYF. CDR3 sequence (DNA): TGCAGCGTTGAAGTAAAGGGTCGCGAGCAATACTTC.

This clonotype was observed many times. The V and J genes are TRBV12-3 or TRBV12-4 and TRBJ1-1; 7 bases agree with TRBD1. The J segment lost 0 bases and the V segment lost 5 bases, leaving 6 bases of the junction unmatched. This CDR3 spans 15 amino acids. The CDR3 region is CASSPTGTVNTEAFF. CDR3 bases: TGTGCCAGCAGTCCCACCGGGACAGTGAACACTGAAGCTTTCTTT.

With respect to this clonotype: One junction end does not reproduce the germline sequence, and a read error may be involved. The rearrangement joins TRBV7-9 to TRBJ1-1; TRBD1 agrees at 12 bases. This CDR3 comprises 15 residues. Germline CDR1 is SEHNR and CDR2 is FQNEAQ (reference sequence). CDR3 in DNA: TGTGTCAGCAGTCGTACCGGGACAGGGGGCACTGAAACTTTCTTT. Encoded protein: CVSSRTGTGGTETFF.

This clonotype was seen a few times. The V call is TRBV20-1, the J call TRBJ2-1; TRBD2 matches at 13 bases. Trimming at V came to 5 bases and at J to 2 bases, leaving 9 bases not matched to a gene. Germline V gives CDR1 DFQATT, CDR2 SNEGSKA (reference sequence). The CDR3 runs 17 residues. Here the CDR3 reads CSASDTGLAGPYNEQFF. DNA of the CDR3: TGCAGTGCTTCCGACACGGGACTAGCGGGGCCCTACAATGAGCAGTTCTTC.

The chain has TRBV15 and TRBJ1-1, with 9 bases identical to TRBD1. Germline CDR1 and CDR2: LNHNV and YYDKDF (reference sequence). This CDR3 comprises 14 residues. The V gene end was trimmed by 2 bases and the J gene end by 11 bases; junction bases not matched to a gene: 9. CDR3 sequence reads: CATSRNTGGGYAFF. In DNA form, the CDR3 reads TGTGCCACCAGCAGAAACACAGGGGGCGGTTATGCTTTCTTT. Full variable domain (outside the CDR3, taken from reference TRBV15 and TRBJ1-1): DAMVIQNPRYQVTQFGKPVTLSCSQTLNHNVMYWYQQKSSQAPKLLFHYYDKDFNNEADTPDNFQSRRPNTSFCFLDIRSPGLGDTAMYLCATSRNTGGGYAFFGQGTRLTVV.

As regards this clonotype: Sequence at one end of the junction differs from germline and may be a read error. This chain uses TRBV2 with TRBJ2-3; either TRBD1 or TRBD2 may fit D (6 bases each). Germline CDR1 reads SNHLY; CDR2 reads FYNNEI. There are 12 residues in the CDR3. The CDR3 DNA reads TGTGCCACAAGGGGGGTCGCGGATACGCAGTGTTTT. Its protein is CATRGVADTQCF.

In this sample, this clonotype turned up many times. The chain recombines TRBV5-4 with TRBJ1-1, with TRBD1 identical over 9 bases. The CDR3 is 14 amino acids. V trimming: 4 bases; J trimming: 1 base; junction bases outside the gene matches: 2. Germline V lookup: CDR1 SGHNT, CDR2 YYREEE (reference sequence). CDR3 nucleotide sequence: TGTGCCAGCAGCCCGACAGGGGGGAACACTGAAGCTTTCTTT. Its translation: CASSPTGGNTEAFF.

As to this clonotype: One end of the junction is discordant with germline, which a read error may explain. The CDR3 nucleotides read TGTGCCAGCAGCTTAGGGGGACTAAGGTACATGTCAGATATGCAGTATTTT. Its translation: CASSLGGLRYMSDMQYF. The chain uses TRBV11-2 and TRBJ2-3, with 7 nucleotides matching TRBD2. CDR1 is SGHAT, CDR2 FQNNGV, per germline. The CDR3 extends over 17 amino acids. The full variable domain, completed using reference TRBV11-2 and TRBJ2-3, is EAGVAQSPRYKIIEKRQSVAFWCNPISGHATLYWYQQILGQGPKLLIQFQNNGVVDDSQLPKDRFSAERLKGVDSTLKIQPAKLEDSAVYLCASSLGGLRYMSDMQYFGPGTRLTVL.

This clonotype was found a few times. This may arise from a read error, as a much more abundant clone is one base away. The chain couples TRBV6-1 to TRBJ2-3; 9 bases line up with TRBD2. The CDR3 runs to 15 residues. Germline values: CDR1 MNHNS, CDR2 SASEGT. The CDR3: CVSSGLAGATDTQYF. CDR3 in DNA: TGTGTCAGCAGTGGATTAGCGGGAGCCACAGATACGCAGTATTTT.

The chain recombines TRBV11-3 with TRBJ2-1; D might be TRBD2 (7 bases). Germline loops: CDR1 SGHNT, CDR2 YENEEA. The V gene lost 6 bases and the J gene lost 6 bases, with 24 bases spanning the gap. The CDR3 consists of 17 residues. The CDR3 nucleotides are TGTGCCAGCAGTACCCGGGGGGCGCGGACCTTGGGCAATGAGCAGTTCTTC. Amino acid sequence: CASSTRGARTLGNEQFF.

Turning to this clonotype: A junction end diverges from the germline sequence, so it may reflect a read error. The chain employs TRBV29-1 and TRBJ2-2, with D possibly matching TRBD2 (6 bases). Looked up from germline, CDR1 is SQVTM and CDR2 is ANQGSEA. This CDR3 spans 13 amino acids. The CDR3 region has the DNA TGCAGCGTGCAGGGCCGGGGGACCAGGGAGCTGTTTTTC. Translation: CSVQGRGTRELFF.

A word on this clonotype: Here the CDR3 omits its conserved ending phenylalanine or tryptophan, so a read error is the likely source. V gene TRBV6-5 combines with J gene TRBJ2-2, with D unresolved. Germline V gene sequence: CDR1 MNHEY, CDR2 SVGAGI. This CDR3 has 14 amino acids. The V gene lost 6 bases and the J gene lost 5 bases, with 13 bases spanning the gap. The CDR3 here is CASRAPIGTGELFY. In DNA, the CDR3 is TGTGCCAGCAGGGCCCCTATAGGGACCGGGGAGCTGTTTTAT.

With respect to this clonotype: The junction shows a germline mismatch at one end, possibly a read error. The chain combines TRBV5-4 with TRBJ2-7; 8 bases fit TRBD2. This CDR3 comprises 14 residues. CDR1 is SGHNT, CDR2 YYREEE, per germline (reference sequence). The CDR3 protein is CASSLGLAGYVQYF. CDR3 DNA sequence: TGCGCCAGCAGCTTGGGTCTAGCGGGCTACGTGCAGTACTTC.

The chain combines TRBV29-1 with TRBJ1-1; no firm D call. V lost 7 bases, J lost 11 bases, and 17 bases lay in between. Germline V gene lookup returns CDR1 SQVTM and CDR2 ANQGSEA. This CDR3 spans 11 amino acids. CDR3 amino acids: CSAATDAIAFF. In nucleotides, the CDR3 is TGCAGCGCAGCCACTGATGCTATCGCTTTCTTT.

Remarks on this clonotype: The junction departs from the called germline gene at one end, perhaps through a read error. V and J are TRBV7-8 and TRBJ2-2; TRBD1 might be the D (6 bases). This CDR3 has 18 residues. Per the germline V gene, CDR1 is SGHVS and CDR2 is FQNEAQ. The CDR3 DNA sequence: TGTACCAGCAGCTTAGCTTTCGGGCAGGGGCAAAACACCGGGGAGCTGTTTTTT. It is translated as CTSSLAFGQGQNTGELFF.

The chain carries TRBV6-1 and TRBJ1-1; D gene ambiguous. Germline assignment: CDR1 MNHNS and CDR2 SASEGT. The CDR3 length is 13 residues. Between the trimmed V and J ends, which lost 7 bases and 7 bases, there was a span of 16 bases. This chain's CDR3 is CASMISHLIEAFF. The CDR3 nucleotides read TGTGCCAGCATGATTTCTCATTTGATTGAAGCTTTCTTT.

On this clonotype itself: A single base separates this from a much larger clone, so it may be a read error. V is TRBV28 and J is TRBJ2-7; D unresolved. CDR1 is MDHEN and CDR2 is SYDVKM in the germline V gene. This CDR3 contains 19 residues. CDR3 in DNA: TGTGCCAGCAGCTCTACCGGTGGGCACCAGCCTGGGCGCCTCTACGAGGAGTACTTC. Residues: CASSSTGGHQPGRLYEEYF.